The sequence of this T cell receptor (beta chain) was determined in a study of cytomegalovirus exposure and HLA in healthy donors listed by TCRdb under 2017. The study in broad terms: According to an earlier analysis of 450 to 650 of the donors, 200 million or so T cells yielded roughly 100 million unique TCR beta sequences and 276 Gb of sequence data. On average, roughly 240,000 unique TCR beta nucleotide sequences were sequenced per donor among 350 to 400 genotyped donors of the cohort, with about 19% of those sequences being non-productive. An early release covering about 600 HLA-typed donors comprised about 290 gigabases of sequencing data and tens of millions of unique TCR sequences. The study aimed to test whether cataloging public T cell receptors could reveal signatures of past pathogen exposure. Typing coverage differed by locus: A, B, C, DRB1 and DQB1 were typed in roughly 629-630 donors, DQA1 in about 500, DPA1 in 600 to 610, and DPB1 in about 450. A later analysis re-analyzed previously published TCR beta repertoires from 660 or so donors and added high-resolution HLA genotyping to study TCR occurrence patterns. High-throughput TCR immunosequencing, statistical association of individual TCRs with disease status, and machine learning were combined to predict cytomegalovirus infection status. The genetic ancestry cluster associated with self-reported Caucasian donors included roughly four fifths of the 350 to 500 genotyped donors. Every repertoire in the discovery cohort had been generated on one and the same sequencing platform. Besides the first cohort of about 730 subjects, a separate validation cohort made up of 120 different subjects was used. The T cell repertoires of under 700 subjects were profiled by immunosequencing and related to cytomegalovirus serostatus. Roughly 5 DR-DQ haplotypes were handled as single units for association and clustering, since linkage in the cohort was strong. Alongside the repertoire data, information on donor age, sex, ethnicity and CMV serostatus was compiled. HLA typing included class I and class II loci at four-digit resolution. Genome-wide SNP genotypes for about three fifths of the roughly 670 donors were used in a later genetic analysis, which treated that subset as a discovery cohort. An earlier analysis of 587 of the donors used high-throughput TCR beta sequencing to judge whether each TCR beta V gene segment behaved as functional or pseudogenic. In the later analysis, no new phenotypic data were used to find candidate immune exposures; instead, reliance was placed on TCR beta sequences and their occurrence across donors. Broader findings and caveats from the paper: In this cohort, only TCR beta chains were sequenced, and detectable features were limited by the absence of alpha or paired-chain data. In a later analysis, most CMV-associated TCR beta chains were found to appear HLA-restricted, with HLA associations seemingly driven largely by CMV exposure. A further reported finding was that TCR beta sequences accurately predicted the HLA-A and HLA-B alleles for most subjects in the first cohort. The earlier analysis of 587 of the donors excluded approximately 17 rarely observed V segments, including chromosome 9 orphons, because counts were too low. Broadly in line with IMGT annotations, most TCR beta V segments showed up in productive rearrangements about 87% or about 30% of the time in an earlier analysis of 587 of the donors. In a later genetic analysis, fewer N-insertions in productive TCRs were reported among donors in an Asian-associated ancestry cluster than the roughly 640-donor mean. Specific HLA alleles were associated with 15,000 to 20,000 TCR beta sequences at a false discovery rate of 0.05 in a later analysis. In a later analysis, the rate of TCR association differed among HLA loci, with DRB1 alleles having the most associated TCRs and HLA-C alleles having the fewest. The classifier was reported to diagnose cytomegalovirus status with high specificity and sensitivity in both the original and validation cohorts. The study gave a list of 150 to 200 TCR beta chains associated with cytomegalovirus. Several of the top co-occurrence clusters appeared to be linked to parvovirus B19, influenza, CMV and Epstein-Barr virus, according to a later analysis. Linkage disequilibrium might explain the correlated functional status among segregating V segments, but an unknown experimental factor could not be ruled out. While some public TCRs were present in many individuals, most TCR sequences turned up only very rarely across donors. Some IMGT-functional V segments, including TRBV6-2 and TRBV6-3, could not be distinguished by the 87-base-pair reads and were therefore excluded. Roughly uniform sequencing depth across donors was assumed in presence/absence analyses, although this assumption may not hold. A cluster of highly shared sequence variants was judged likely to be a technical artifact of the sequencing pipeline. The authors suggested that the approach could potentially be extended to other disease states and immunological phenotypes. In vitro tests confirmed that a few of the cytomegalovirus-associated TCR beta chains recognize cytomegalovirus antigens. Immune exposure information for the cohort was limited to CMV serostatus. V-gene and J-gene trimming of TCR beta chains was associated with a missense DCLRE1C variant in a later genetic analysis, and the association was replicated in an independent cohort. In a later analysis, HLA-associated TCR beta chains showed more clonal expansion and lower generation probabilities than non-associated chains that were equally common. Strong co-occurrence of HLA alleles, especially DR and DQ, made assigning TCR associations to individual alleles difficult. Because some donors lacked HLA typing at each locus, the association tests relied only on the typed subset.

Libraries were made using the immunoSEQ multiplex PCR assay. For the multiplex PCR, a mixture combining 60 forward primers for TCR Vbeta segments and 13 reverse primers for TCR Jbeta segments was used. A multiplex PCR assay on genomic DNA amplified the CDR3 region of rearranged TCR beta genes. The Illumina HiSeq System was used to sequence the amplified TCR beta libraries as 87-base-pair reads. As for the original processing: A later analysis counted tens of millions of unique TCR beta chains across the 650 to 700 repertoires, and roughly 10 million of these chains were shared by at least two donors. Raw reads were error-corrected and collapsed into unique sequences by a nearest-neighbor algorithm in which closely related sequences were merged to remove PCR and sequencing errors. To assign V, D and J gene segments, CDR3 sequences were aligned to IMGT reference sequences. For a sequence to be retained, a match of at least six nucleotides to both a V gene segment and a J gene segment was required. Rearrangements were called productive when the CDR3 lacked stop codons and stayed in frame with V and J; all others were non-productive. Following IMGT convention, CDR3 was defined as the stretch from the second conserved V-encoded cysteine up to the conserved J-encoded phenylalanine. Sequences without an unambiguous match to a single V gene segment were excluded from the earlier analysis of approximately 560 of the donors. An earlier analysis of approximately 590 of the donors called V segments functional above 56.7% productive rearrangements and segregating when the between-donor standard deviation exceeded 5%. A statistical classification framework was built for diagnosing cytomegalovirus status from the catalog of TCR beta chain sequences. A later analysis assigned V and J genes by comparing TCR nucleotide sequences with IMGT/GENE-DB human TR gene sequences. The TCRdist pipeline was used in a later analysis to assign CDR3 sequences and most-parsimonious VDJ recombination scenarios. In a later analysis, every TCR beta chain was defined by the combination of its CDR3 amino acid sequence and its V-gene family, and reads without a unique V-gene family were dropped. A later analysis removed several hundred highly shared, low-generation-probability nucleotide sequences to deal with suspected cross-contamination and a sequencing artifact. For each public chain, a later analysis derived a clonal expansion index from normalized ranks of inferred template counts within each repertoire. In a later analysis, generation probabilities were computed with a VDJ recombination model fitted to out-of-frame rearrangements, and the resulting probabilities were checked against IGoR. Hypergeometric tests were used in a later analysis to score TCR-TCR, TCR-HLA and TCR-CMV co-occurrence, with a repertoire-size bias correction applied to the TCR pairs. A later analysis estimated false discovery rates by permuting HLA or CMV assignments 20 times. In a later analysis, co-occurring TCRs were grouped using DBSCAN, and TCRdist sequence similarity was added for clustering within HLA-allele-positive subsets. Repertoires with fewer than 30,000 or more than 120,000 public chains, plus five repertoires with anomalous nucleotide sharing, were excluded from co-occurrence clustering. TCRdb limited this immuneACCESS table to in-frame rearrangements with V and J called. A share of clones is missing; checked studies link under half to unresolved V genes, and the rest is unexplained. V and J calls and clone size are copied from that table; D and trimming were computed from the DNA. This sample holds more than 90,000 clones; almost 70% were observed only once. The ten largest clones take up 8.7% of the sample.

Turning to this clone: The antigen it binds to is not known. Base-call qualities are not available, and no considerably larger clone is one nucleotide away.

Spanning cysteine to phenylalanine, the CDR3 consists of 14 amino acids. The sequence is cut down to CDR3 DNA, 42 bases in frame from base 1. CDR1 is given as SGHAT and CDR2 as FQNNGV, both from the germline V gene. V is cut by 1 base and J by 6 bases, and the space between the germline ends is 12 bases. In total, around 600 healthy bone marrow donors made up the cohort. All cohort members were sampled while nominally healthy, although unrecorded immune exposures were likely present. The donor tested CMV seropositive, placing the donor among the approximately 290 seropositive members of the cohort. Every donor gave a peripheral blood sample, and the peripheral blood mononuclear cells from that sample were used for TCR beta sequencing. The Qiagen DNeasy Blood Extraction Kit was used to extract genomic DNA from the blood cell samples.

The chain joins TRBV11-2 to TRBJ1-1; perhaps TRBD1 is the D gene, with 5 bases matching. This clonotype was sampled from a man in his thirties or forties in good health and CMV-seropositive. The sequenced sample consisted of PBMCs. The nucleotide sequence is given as TGTGCCAGCAGCTTAGCGGGCGGGGGGGCTGAAGCTTTCTTT. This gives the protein CASSLAGGGAEAFF. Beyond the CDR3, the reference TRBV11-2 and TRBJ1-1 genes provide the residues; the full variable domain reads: EAGVAQSPRYKIIEKRQSVAFWCNPISGHATLYWYQQILGQGPKLLIQFQNNGVVDDSQLPKDRFSAERLKGVDSTLKIQPAKLEDSAVYLCASSLAGGGAEAFFGQGTRLTVV.